Described below is a single TCR beta chain sequence and its context. Its antigen is currently unknown. The sample belongs to a study of PD-1 blockade in classical Hodgkin lymphoma. Findings and caveats of the study: CD4+ TCR diversity, unlike CD8+, climbed significantly by C4D1. Reports indicated that newly diagnosed patients had lower baseline TCR diversity than healthy donors did.

Data came from immunoSEQ multiplex PCR; TCRdb stores just in-frame clones and leaves some out. In the table there are about 15,000 clones, over 55% of which are singletons. Every one of the patients relapsed after autologous stem cell transplantation (brentuximab vedotin exposure was variable). The origin of this receptor is a human donor with classical Hodgkin lymphoma. This material consisted of peripheral blood mononuclear cells (PBMCs), taken before the second cycle of nivolumab.

CDR3 loop: CASSTGRLQETQYF. In DNA form, the CDR3 reads TGTGCCAGCAGTACGGGACGTCTCCAAGAGACCCAGTACTTC. V usage is TRBV25-1 and J usage is TRBJ2-5; D tentatively fits TRBD1 or TRBD2 (5 bases each). Trimming took 5 bases from V and 1 from J, leaving 11 bases between them. Germline CDR1 MGHDK, CDR2 SYGVNS. The CDR3 sequence is 14 residues long.